These 26 T cell receptor beta chains were sequenced from one sample in a study of OX40 agonist ivuxolimab in advanced cancers. Assay used: immunoSEQ multiplex PCR; TCRdb lists only in-frame clones, some missing. The data show approximately 60,000 clones, roughly 82% seen once. The sequenced sample was CD4+ or CD8+ T cells sorted from blood, obtained in a trial of the OX40 agonist ivuxolimab. These receptors were obtained from an adult with an advanced solid tumor such as melanoma, head and neck, liver or kidney cancer.

The CDR3 nucleotides are TGTGCCAGCAGCTTAACCCCGGACCATGAGCAGTTCTTC. Translated, it gives CASSLTPDHEQFF. This sequence joins TRBV7-3 and TRBJ2-1, with unresolved D. The V and J ends lost 0 bases and 8 bases respectively, with 8 bases between them. This CDR3 region has 13 residues. Germline CDR1 SGHTA, CDR2 FQGTGA. Looking up the rest from reference TRBV7-3 and TRBJ2-1 gives the full variable domain: GAGVSQTPSNKVTEKGKYVELRCDPISGHTALYWYRQSLGQGPEFLIYFQGTGAADDSGLPNDRFFAVRPEGSVSTLKIQRTERGDSAVYLCASSLTPDHEQFFGPGTRLTVL.

V is TRBV2 and J is TRBJ2-3; TRBD2 agrees at 7 bases. From germline, CDR1 is SNHLY and CDR2 FYNNEI. Trimming cost V 3 bases and J 3 bases; bases outside gene matches: 9. The CDR3 extends over 16 amino acids. CDR3 sequence: CASSDEAGKGTDTQYF. In DNA form, the CDR3 reads TGTGCCAGCAGTGACGAAGCGGGAAAGGGGACAGATACGCAGTATTTT.

The rearrangement uses TRBV9 and TRBJ2-2; TRBD1 agrees at 7 bases. Germline V gene sequence: CDR1 SGDLS, CDR2 YYNGEE. CDR3 size: 15 residues. Germline trimming cut 0 bases from V and 3 bases from J; bases unmatched to any gene: 2. The CDR3 here is CASSVVTGYTGELFF. In DNA, the CDR3 is TGTGCCAGCAGCGTAGTGACAGGGTACACCGGGGAGCTGTTTTTT.

In this sample, this clone turned up once. The chain carries TRBV5-1 and TRBJ2-3; no definite D call. V was trimmed by 0 bases and J by 2 bases, leaving 10 bases between them. The CDR3 length is 15 residues. CDR1 SGHRS and CDR2 YFSETQ come from the germline V gene. CDR3 sequence (DNA): TGCGCCAGCAGCTTGGGTGGGGTCCCCACAGATACGCAGTATTTT. It is translated as CASSLGGVPTDTQYF.

V and J are TRBV2 and TRBJ2-3; 7 bases agree with TRBD1. The CDR3 has 15 amino acids. Losses at the gene ends were 5 bases for V and 2 bases for J; bases not matched to a gene: 7. Looked up from germline, CDR1 is SNHLY and CDR2 is FYNNEI. The DNA for the CDR3 is TGTGCCAGCAGTCTGGACAGGTGGGACACAGATACGCAGTATTTT. This translates into CASSLDRWDTDTQYF.

J is TRBJ2-1 and V is TRBV7-7; D is possibly TRBD1 (5 bases). V shed 10 bases and J shed 1 base, with 11 bases lying between them. The CDR3 sequence is 13 residues long. The germline CDR1 and CDR2 sequences are SSHAT and FNYEAQ (reference sequence). The CDR3 DNA reads TGTGCCACCTCACAGGATTCCTACAATGAGCAGTTCTTC. It translates to CATSQDSYNEQFF. Full variable domain (missing parts from reference TRBV7-7 and TRBJ2-1): GAGVSQSPRYKVTKRGQDVTLRCDPISSHATLYWYQQALGQGPEFLTYFNYEAQPDKSGLPSDRFSAERPEGSISTLTIQRTEQRDSAMYRCATSQDSYNEQFFGPGTRLTVL.

This chain connects TRBV28 to TRBJ2-7; no definite D call. Germline V gene sequence: CDR1 MDHEN, CDR2 SYDVKM. The germline V and J ends were trimmed by 3 bases and 1 base, with 25 bases remaining between them. This CDR3 has 19 amino acids. The CDR3 nucleotides read TGTGCCAGCAGTTTTAAGGCTGGGTTTTGGCACTTAGGGTCCTACGAGCAGTACTTC. This encodes CASSFKAGFWHLGSYEQYF.

The chain links TRBV18 to TRBJ1-1; no reliable D call. CDR1 is KGHSH and CDR2 is LQKENI in the germline V gene. This CDR3 has 13 amino acids. V gave up 2 bases and J gave up 2 bases, with 6 bases separating them. CDR3: CASSPSFNTEAFF. As DNA, the CDR3 is TGTGCCAGCTCACCATCCTTTAACACTGAAGCTTTCTTT.

The chain couples TRBV5-1 to TRBJ2-7, with 9 bases fitting TRBD2. The CDR3 contains 16 residues. The germline gives CDR1 SGHRS, CDR2 YFSETQ. V shed 2 bases and J 6 bases; nucleotides not matched to a gene: 12. In nucleotides, the CDR3 is TGCGCCAGCAGCTTCCTAACAGCGGGAGGTACGGGCGAGCAGTACTTC. Translated: CASSFLTAGGTGEQYF.

The rearrangement joins TRBV5-8 to TRBJ1-5; D perhaps matches TRBD1 (5 bases). The CDR3 has 15 residues. Germline V gene sequence: CDR1 SGHTS, CDR2 YDEGEE. V dropped 4 bases and J dropped 1 base, with 12 bases sitting between them. CDR3 nucleotide sequence: TGTGCCAGCAGCCCGGGGCAGAAAAGCAATCAGCCCCAGCATTTT. Its translation: CASSPGQKSNQPQHF. The whole variable domain, remainder taken from reference TRBV5-8 and TRBJ1-5, is EAGVTQSPTHLIKTRGQQATLRCSPISGHTSVYWYQQALGLGLQFLLWYDEGEERNRGNFPPRFSGRQFPNYSSELNVNALELEDSALYLCASSPGQKSNQPQHFGDGTRLSIL.

On this clone: The sample holds other DNA sequences that translate to the same CDR3. The chain links TRBV7-2 to TRBJ2-1; D unresolved. In germline, CDR1 is SGHTA, CDR2 FQGNSA. CDR3 size: 13 residues. V shed 5 bases and J shed 7 bases, with 12 bases lying between them. The CDR3 DNA reads TGTGCCAGCAGCCCCTATCTCAATAATGAGCAGTTCTTC. The encoded protein is CASSPYLNNEQFF.

This rearrangement joins TRBV7-2 to TRBJ1-3, with D possibly being TRBD1 (5 bases). Trimming left V 4 bases short and J 3 bases short, with 13 bases between. Germline V gene sequence: CDR1 SGHTA, CDR2 FQGNSA. This CDR3 has 15 residues. The chain's CDR3 is CASSSWGRDGNTIYF. In DNA form, the CDR3 reads TGTGCCAGCAGCTCCTGGGGACGGGATGGAAACACCATATATTTT.

The rearrangement joins TRBV28 to TRBJ1-2; 9 bases agree with TRBD1. The CDR3 spans 15 residues. Germline lookup yields CDR1 MDHEN and CDR2 SYDVKM. V lost 3 bases and J lost 4; bases outside the gene matches: 6. For the CDR3, the DNA is TGTGCCAGCAGTTTTCGGTGGACAGGGGCCTATGGCTACACCTTC. Translating gives CASSFRWTGAYGYTF.

V is TRBV7-2 and J is TRBJ1-2; 10 nucleotides line up with TRBD1. J gave up 3 bases and V 5 bases, and 9 bases lay outside the gene matches. The V gene's germline CDR1 is SGHTA and CDR2 FQGNSA. CDR3 length: 16 amino acids. CDR3 nucleotides: TGTGCCAGCAGCCAGAGAGGACAGGGGGAGCACTATGGCTACACCTTC. Translating gives CASSQRGQGEHYGYTF.

The chain employs TRBV19 and TRBJ1-2, with unresolved D. Trimming left V 3 bases short and J 8 bases short, with 13 bases between. Germline-derived CDR1 and CDR2 are LNHDA and SQIVND (reference sequence). This CDR3 has 13 residues. CDR3 coding DNA: TGTGCCAGTAGTATTGGAAAGGGAGGCGGCTACACCTTC. This codes for CASSIGKGGGYTF.

The V gene is TRBV7-9, the J gene TRBJ2-5; weak D call: TRBD2 (6 bases). Trimming took 1 base from V and 9 from J, leaving 12 bases between them. Germline V CDR1 and CDR2: SEHNR, FQNEAQ (reference sequence). This CDR3 is built from 13 residues. The CDR3 region is CASSLGGTPAQYF. The CDR3 DNA reads as TGTGCCAGCAGCTTAGGGGGGACTCCAGCCCAGTACTTC.

The genes are TRBV7-2 and TRBJ2-1; D is possibly TRBD1 (5 bases). CDR1 SGHTA and CDR2 FQGNSA come from the germline V gene. The length of the CDR3 is 15 residues. Trimming removed 5 bases from V and 4 bases from J, with 15 bases in between. The CDR3 reads CASSPKGWYYNEQFF. Here the CDR3 DNA reads TGTGCCAGCAGCCCTAAGGGGTGGTATTACAATGAGCAGTTCTTC.

The rearrangement uses TRBV11-1 and TRBJ1-1; D ambiguous. The V and J ends lost 5 bases and 0 bases respectively, with 10 bases between them. This CDR3 has 14 residues. The germline V gene encodes CDR1 SGHAT and CDR2 FQDESV (reference sequence). The CDR3 DNA follows: TGTGCCAGCAGCAAAGAGATATTGAACACTGAAGCTTTCTTT. Translation: CASSKEILNTEAFF. The full variable domain, its missing parts supplied by reference TRBV11-1 and TRBJ1-1, is EAEVAQSPRYKITEKSQAVAFWCDPISGHATLYWYRQILGQGPELLVQFQDESVVDDSQLPKDRFSAERLKGVDSTLKIQPAELGDSAMYLCASSKEILNTEAFFGQGTRLTVV.

This CDR3 is CASSPWGASGRNNEQFF. The DNA of the CDR3 is TGTGCCAGCAGCCCGTGGGGGGCTAGCGGGCGTAACAATGAGCAGTTCTTC. This chain links TRBV7-9 with TRBJ2-1; 8 bases map to TRBD2. Germline V gene sequence: CDR1 SEHNR, CDR2 FQNEAQ (reference sequence). Trimming cost V 5 bases and J 5 bases; bases outside gene matches: 14. The CDR3 has 17 amino acids.

This clone showed up many times. This chain connects TRBV5-1 to TRBJ1-2; TRBD1 might be the D (5 bases). The CDR3 is 13 amino acids. Between the trimmed V and J ends, which lost 4 bases and 6 bases, there was a span of 13 bases. Germline CDR1 and CDR2: SGHRS and YFSETQ. The chain's CDR3 is CASSLFGTDGYTF. The CDR3 DNA sequence: TGCGCCAGCAGCCTATTCGGGACGGATGGCTACACCTTC.

The CDR3 DNA sequence: TGTGCCAGCAGCTTATCTGAAGTTCAAGAGACCCAGTACTTC. Protein: CASSLSEVQETQYF. The chain is built from TRBV7-8 and TRBJ2-5; D is undetermined. V lost 2 bases, J lost 2 bases, and 9 bases lay in between. The germline V gene has CDR1 SGHVS and CDR2 FQNEAQ. The CDR3 runs to 14 residues.

This clone was found a few times. The chain is built from TRBV29-1 and TRBJ1-1; D unresolved. The V end lost 6 bases, the J end lost 10 bases, and 18 bases lay between the germline ends. CDR1 and CDR2 (germline): SQVTM, ANQGSEA. The CDR3 length is 12 residues. The DNA of the CDR3 is TGCAGCGTCCAACCGACGGGTTTTGGAGCTTTCTTT. As protein: CSVQPTGFGAFF.

The chain has TRBV5-5 and TRBJ2-5; D is unresolved. Germline V gives CDR1 SGHKS, CDR2 YYEKEE (reference sequence). V lost 1 base and J 5 bases, leaving 6 bases between the germline ends. The CDR3 length is 12 residues. Here the CDR3 reads CASSLPLETQYF. The CDR3 nucleotides read TGTGCCAGCAGCTTGCCCCTCGAGACCCAGTACTTC.

This chain uses TRBV4-2 with TRBJ2-1; no firm D call. The germline gives CDR1 LGHNA, CDR2 YNFKEQ. V lost 0 bases to trimming and J lost 6 bases, with 9 bases between them. The length of the CDR3 is 14 residues. CDR3 sequence: CASSQDPLINEQFF. CDR3 DNA: TGTGCCAGCAGCCAAGATCCGCTCATCAATGAGCAGTTCTTC.

This clone showed up just once. The chain recombines TRBV4-3 with TRBJ2-7; D not certain. The CDR3 extends over 16 amino acids. The germline gives CDR1 LGHNA, CDR2 YSLEER. The germline V and J ends were trimmed by 4 bases and 0 bases, with 16 bases remaining between them. The CDR3 protein is CASSLSLVSSSYEQYF. The CDR3 DNA follows: TGCGCCAGCAGCCTAAGTTTGGTCTCAAGCTCCTACGAGCAGTACTTC.

In the case of this clone: Relative to the germline gene, one junction end is altered; a read error may explain this. This same CDR3 is encoded by further DNA sequences in the sample. V usage is TRBV5-4 and J usage is TRBJ1-2; TRBD1 might be the D (5 bases). Germline V lookup: CDR1 SGHNT, CDR2 YYREEE (reference sequence). The CDR3 consists of 16 residues. CDR3 nucleotides: TGTGCCAGCAGCTTGGCCGCCGCCTGGGGGAACTACGGCTACACCTTC. Translating gives CASSLAAAWGNYGYTF.